Presented here are 20 T cell receptor beta chains from one specimen sequenced in a study of cytomegalovirus exposure and HLA in healthy donors. Use of 60 Vbeta and 13 Jbeta primers characterized the PCR. Here immunoSEQ multiplex PCR was the method, and the copy in TCRdb shows in-frame clones only, minus some. Here the sample spans more than 95,000 clones, approximately 80% being singletons. Input material: PBMCs. These receptors were obtained from a man aged 25-45 years in good health and CMV-seronegative.

In its sample, this clone was seen a few times. This chain joins TRBV7-6 and TRBJ1-3; 8 nucleotides agree with TRBD1. Germline trimming cut 5 bases from V and 0 bases from J; bases unmatched to any gene: 6. Germline CDR1 and CDR2: SGHVS and FNYEAQ. CDR3 length: 16 residues. For the CDR3, the DNA is TGTGCCAGCAGCAAAGCGGGGACAGGCTCTGGAAACACCATATATTTT. This sequence encodes CASSKAGTGSGNTIYF. Variable domain in full (rest from reference TRBV7-6 and TRBJ1-3): GAGVSQSPRYKVTKRGQDVALRCDPISGHVSLYWYRQALGQGPEFLTYFNYEAQQDKSGLPNDRFSAERPEGSISTLTIQRTEQRDSAMYRCASSKAGTGSGNTIYFGEGSWLTVV.

J is TRBJ1-2 and V is TRBV5-4; TRBD1 is a possible D gene (6 bases). Trimming shortened V by 5 bases and J by 2 bases, and 10 bases separated the two germline ends. The CDR3 runs to 13 residues. Germline V gene sequence: CDR1 SGHNT, CDR2 YYREEE (reference sequence). The CDR3: CASSPDSNYGYTF. CDR3 nucleotides: TGTGCCAGCAGTCCGGACAGCAACTATGGCTACACCTTC.

The chain joins TRBV6-5 to TRBJ1-2; D call uncertain. The CDR3 has 14 residues. Per the germline V gene, CDR1 is MNHEY and CDR2 is SVGAGI. Trimming took off 3 bases at V and 3 bases at J, with 11 bases between the two ends. CDR3 sequence: CASSYRGRDYGYTF. Written as DNA, the CDR3 is TGTGCCAGCAGTTATCGGGGAAGGGACTATGGCTACACCTTC.

This CDR3 is CATGRLARIYEQYF. The CDR3 DNA is TGTGCCACCGGTAGACTAGCGCGTATTTACGAGCAGTACTTC. V is TRBV27 and J is TRBJ2-7; 8 nucleotides line up with TRBD2. This CDR3 comprises 14 residues. The ends lost 10 bases at V and 4 bases at J; junction bases unmatched: 12. The germline gives CDR1 MNHEY, CDR2 SMNVEV (reference sequence).

Details on this clone: This CDR3 is also generated by other DNA sequences in the sample. The CDR3 here is CASSGAMGTEAFF. CDR3 sequence (DNA): TGTGCCAGCAGTGGGGCTATGGGGACTGAAGCTTTCTTT. The chain joins TRBV6-6 to TRBJ1-1, with D tentatively TRBD1 (5 bases). Trimming stripped 5 bases from V and 5 bases from J, with 12 bases between. Germline CDR1 reads MNHNY; CDR2 reads SVGAGI (reference sequence). CDR3 length: 13 residues.

The chain recombines TRBV9 with TRBJ1-2; D gene unclear. The CDR3 runs to 13 residues. Trimming stripped 0 bases from V and 6 bases from J, with 9 bases between. Germline V CDR1 and CDR2: SGDLS, YYNGEE. CDR3 amino acids: CASSVDSNHGYTF. DNA for the CDR3: TGTGCCAGCAGCGTAGACTCAAACCATGGCTACACCTTC.

V and J are TRBV6-5 and TRBJ1-3, with TRBD1 identical over 7 bases. Germline CDR1 reads MNHEY; CDR2 reads SVGAGI. Germline trimming cut 0 bases from V and 6 bases from J; bases unmatched to any gene: 2. This CDR3 comprises 14 residues. The CDR3 DNA is TGTGCCAGCAGTTACTCAGGGGGCCTAAACACCATATATTTT. Translation: CASSYSGGLNTIYF.

The rearrangement links TRBV5-1 to TRBJ2-5, with D possibly matching TRBD2 (5 bases). The germline CDR1 and CDR2 sequences are SGHRS and YFSETQ. V lost 0 bases to trimming and J lost 3 bases, with 12 bases between them. The CDR3 is 15 residues long. The CDR3 here is CASSLVKGEKETQYF. The CDR3 coding sequence is TGCGCCAGCAGCTTGGTAAAGGGAGAAAAAGAGACCCAGTACTTC.

The CDR3: CASSLSTAGDTQYF. CDR3 bases: TGTGCCAGCAGTTTATCGACAGCTGGGGATACGCAGTATTTT. The rearrangement joins TRBV28 to TRBJ2-3, with D perhaps TRBD1 (5 bases). The V end lost 1 base, the J end lost 6 bases, and 11 bases lay between the germline ends. Per the germline V gene, CDR1 is MDHEN and CDR2 is SYDVKM. CDR3 length: 14 amino acids.

This clone was seen more than once but under ten times. The chain links TRBV7-9 to TRBJ2-7, with a weak D call TRBD2 (5 bases). V lost 6 bases and J lost 3, with 18 bases in between. The CDR3 consists of 15 residues. Germline CDR1 and CDR2: SEHNR and FQNEAQ (reference sequence). CDR3 region: CASRSSRSRDYEQYF. The CDR3 nucleotides read TGTGCCAGCAGGTCCTCTCGGTCTCGGGACTACGAGCAGTACTTC.

The chain links TRBV7-2 to TRBJ2-5, with 8 bases matching TRBD2. Per germline, CDR1 SGHTA and CDR2 FQGNSA. After removal of 5 bases from V and 4 bases from J, the junction contained 15 bases not matched to a gene. CDR3 length equals 17 residues. For the CDR3, the DNA is TGTGCCAGCAGCAGGCCAGCGGGGGCGAGAACCGGAGAGACCCAGTACTTC. It encodes CASSRPAGARTGETQYF.

The chain combines TRBV9 with TRBJ2-5, with TRBD1 identical over 8 bases. Trimming cost V 0 bases and J 2 bases; bases outside gene matches: 6. The CDR3 extends over 16 amino acids. Germline CDR1 and CDR2: SGDLS and YYNGEE. CDR3 sequence: CASSVALRDRQETQYF. The CDR3 DNA reads as TGTGCCAGCAGCGTAGCACTCCGGGACAGGCAAGAGACCCAGTACTTC.

V usage is TRBV5-6 and J usage is TRBJ1-2; 7 bases map to TRBD1. This CDR3 has 15 amino acids. The germline V gene encodes CDR1 SGHDT and CDR2 YYEEEE. The junction had 10 bases not matched to a gene; V was cut back by 2 bases and J by 6 bases. This chain's CDR3 is CASSFVAGGRNGYTF. CDR3 DNA: TGTGCCAGCAGCTTTGTCGCAGGGGGGCGTAATGGCTACACCTTC.

V is TRBV6-1 and J is TRBJ2-7, with D possibly being TRBD1 (6 bases). This CDR3 is built from 13 residues. With 7 bases removed from V and 3 bases from J, the gap between germline ends came to 13 bases. CDR1 MNHNS and CDR2 SASEGT come from the germline V gene. Here the CDR3 reads CASTGAGHYEQYF. The CDR3 DNA follows: TGTGCCAGCACAGGGGCGGGTCACTACGAGCAGTACTTC.

This clone was recorded a few times. This rearrangement joins TRBV4-1 to TRBJ1-6, with TRBD1 matching over 9 bases. V dropped 4 bases and J dropped 13; count of bases not matched to a gene: 14. Germline assignment: CDR1 MGHRA and CDR2 YSYEKL. There are 16 residues in the CDR3. Here the CDR3 reads CASSPRTGALFSPLHF. The DNA for the CDR3 is TGCGCCAGCAGCCCGAGGACAGGGGCCCTTTTTTCGCCCCTCCACTTT.

This clone was observed a handful of times. J is TRBJ2-7 and V is TRBV28, with unresolved D. Germline CDR1 MDHEN, CDR2 SYDVKM. This CDR3 has 14 residues. V was clipped by 7 bases and J by 1 base, with 14 bases between them. The DNA for the CDR3 is TGTGCCAGCATCTCAGGCTCCCTATCCTACGAGCAGTACTTC. Protein sequence: CASISGSLSYEQYF.

The chain uses TRBV29-1 and TRBJ2-7, with D tentatively TRBD1 (6 bases). The germline V gene has CDR1 SQVTM and CDR2 ANQGSEA. V lost 0 bases, J lost 3 bases, and 18 bases lay in between. The CDR3 length is 16 residues. CDR3 in amino acids: CSVEDPSGVRNYEQYF. CDR3 bases: TGCAGCGTTGAAGATCCCTCAGGGGTTCGGAACTACGAGCAGTACTTC.

The chain employs TRBV9 and TRBJ2-7; TRBD2 aligns across 13 bases. Germline V CDR1 and CDR2: SGDLS, YYNGEE. J was trimmed by 6 bases and V by 3 bases; bases with no gene match: 0. CDR3 length: 13 residues. CDR3 in amino acids: CASSGLAGGEQYF. Here the CDR3 DNA reads TGTGCCAGCAGCGGACTAGCGGGAGGCGAGCAGTACTTC. Based on the CDR3 plus reference TRBV9 and TRBJ2-7, the full variable domain is DSGVTQTPKHLITATGQRVTLRCSPRSGDLSVYWYQQSLDQGLQFLIQYYNGEERAKGNILERFSAQQFPDLHSELNLSSLELGDSALYFCASSGLAGGEQYFGPGTRLTVT.

DNA for the CDR3: TGTGCCAGCAGACGGGCCGGGATCGATGAGCAGTTCTTC. It translates to CASRRAGIDEQFF. This chain links TRBV27 with TRBJ2-1; D may be TRBD2 (5 bases). CDR1 is MNHEY and CDR2 is SMNVEV in the germline V gene (reference sequence). Trimming pared 6 bases from V and 8 bases from J, leaving 14 bases between. The CDR3 loop spans 13 amino acids.

The chain uses TRBV19 and TRBJ2-7; 11 bases map to TRBD2. The CDR3 covers 15 residues. After removal of 6 bases from V and 4 bases from J, the junction contained 8 bases not matched to a gene. Germline CDR1 is LNHDA and CDR2 is SQIVND (reference sequence). The CDR3 DNA reads TGTGCCAGTAGCAGCGGGACTAGCGGCGAATACGAGCAGTACTTC. Translation gives CASSSGTSGEYEQYF. The full variable domain, rest sourced from reference TRBV19 and TRBJ2-7, is DGGITQSPKYLFRKEGQNVTLSCEQNLNHDAMYWYRQDPGQGLRLIYYSQIVNDFQKGDIAEGYSVSREKKESFPLTVTSAQKNPTAFYLCASSSGTSGEYEQYFGPGTRLTVT.